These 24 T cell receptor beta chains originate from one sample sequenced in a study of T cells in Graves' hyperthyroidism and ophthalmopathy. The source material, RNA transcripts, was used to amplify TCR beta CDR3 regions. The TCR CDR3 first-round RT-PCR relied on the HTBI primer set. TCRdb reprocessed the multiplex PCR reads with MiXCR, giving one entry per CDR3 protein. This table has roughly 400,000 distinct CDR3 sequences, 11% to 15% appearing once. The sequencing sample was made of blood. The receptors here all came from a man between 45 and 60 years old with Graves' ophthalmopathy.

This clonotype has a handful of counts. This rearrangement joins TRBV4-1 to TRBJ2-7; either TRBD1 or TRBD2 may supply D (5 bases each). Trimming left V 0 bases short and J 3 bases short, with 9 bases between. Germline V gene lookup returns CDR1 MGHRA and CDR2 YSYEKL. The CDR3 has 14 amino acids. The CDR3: CASSQEGELYEQYF. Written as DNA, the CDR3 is TGCGCCAGCAGCCAAGAGGGGGAACTCTACGAGCAGTACTTC.

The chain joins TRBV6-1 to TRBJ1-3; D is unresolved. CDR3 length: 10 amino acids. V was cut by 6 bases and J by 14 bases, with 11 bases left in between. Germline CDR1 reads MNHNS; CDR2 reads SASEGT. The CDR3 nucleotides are TGTGCCAGCAGCACGAACCAGCTATATTTT. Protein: CASSTNQLYF.

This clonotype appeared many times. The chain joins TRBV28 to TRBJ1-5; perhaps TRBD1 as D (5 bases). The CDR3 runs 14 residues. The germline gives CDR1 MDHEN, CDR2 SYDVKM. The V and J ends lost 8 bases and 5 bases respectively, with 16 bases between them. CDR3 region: CASAWGEGDQPQHF. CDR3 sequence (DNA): TGTGCCAGCGCCTGGGGGGAGGGAGATCAGCCCCAGCATTTT.

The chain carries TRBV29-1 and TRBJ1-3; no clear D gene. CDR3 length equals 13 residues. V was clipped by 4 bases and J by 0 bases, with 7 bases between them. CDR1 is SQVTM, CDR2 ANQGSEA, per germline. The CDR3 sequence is CSVAPSSGNTIYF. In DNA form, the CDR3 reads TGCAGCGTTGCGCCGAGCTCTGGAAACACCATATATTTT.

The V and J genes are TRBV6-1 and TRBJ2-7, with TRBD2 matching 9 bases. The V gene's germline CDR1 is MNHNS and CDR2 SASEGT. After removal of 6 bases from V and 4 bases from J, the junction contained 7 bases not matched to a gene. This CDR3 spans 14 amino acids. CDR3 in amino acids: CASRTGTSRYEQYF. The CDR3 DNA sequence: TGTGCCAGCAGGACCGGGACTAGCAGATACGAGCAGTACTTC.

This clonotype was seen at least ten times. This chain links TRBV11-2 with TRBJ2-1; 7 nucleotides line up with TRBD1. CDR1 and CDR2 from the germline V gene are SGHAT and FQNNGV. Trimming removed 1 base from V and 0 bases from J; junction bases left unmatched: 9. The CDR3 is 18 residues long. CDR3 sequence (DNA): TGTGCCAGCAGCTTAGCGTTGTTGACAGGGAGCTCCTACAATGAGCAGTTCTTC. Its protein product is CASSLALLTGSSYNEQFF.

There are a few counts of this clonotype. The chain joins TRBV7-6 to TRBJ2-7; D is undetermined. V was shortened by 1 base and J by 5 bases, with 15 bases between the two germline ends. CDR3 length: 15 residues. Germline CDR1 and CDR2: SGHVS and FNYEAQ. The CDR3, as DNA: TGTGCCAGCAGCTTAGGAATGGCAAGGAAAAACGAGCAGTACTTC. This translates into CASSLGMARKNEQYF.

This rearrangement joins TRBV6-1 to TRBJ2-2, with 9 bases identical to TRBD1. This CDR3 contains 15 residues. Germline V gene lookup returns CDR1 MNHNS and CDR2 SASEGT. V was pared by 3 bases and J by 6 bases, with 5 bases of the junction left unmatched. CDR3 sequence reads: CASSEGDRVSGELFF. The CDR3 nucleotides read TGTGCCAGCAGTGAGGGGGACAGGGTATCCGGGGAGCTGTTTTTT.

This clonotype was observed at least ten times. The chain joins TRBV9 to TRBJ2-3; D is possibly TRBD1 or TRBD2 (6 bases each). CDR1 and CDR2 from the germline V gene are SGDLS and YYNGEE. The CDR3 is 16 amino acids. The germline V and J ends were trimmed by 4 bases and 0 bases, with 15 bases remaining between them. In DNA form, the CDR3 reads TGTGCCAGCAGCCTACAGGGCGGGACTAGCACAGATACGCAGTATTTT. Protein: CASSLQGGTSTDTQYF.

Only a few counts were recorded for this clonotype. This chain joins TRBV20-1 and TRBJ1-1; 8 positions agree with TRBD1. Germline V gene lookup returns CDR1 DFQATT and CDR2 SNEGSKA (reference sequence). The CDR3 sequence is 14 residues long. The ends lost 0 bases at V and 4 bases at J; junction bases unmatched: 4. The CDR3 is CSARDPGGPTEAFF. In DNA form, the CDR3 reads TGCAGTGCTAGAGATCCAGGGGGCCCCACTGAAGCTTTCTTT.

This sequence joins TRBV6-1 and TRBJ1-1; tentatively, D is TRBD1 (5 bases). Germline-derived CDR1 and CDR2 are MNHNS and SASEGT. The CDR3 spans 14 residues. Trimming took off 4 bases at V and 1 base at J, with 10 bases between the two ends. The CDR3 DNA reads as TGTGCCAGCAGTGCCCTGACAGCGAACACTGAAGCTTTCTTT. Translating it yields CASSALTANTEAFF.

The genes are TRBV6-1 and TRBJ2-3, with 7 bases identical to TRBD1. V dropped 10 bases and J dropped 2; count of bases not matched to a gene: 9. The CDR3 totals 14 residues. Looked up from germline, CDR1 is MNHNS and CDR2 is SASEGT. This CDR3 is CATKPRGITDTQYF. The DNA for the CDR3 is TGTGCCACCAAACCCAGGGGGATCACAGATACGCAGTATTTT.

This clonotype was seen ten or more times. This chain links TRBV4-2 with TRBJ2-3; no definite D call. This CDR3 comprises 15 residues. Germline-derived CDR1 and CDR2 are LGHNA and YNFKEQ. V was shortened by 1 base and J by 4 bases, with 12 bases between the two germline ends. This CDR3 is CASSQGALVSDTQYF. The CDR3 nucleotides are TGTGCCAGCAGCCAAGGAGCCCTAGTTTCAGATACGCAGTATTTT.

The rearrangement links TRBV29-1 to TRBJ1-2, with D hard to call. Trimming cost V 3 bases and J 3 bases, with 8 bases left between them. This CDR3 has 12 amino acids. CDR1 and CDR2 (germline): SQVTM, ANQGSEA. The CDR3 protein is CSVEISYYGYTF. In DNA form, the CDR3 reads TGCAGCGTTGAGATTAGTTACTATGGCTACACCTTC.

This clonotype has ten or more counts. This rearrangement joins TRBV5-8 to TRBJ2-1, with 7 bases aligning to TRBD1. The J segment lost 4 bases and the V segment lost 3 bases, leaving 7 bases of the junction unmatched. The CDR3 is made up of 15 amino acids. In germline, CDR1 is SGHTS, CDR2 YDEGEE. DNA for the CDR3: TGTGCCAGCAGCTCACAGGGGTACGCTTACAATGAGCAGTTCTTC. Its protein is CASSSQGYAYNEQFF.

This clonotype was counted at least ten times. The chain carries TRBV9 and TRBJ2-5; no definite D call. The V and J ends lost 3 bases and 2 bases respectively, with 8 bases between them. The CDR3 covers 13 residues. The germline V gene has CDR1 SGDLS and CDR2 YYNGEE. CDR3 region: CASSGRSQETQYF. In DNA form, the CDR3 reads TGTGCCAGCAGCGGCCGTTCTCAAGAGACCCAGTACTTC.

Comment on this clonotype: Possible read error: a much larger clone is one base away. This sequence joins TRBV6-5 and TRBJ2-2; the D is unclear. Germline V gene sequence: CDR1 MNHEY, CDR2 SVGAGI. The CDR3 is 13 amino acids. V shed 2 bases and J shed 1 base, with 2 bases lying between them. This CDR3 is CASSYENTGELFF. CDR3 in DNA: TGTGCCAGCAGTTACGAGAACACCGGGGAGCTGTTTTTT.

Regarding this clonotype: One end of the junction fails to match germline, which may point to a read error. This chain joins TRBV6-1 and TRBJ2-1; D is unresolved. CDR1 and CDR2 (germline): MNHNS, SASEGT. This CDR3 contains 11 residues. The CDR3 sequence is CASSEPPDQVF. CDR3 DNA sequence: TGTGCCAGCAGTGAGCCACCCGACCAGGTCTTC.

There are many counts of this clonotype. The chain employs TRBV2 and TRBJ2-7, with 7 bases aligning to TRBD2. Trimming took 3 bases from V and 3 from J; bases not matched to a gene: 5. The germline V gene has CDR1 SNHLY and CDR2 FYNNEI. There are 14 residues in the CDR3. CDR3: CASSDGRYGYEQYF. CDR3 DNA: TGTGCCAGCAGTGACGGGAGGTACGGCTACGAGCAGTACTTC.

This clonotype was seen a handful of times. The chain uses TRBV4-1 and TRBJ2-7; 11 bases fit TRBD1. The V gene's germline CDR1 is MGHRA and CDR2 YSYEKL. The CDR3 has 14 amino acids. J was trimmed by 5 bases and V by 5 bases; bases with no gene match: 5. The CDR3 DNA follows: TGCGCCAGCAGCGCCGGACAGGGGGCGGACGAGCAGTACTTC. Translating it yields CASSAGQGADEQYF.

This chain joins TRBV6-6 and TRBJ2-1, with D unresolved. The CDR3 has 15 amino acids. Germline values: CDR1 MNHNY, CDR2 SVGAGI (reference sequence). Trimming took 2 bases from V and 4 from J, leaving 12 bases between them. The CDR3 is CASSYQPTVYNEQFF. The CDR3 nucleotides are TGTGCCAGCAGTTACCAACCGACGGTATACAATGAGCAGTTCTTC.

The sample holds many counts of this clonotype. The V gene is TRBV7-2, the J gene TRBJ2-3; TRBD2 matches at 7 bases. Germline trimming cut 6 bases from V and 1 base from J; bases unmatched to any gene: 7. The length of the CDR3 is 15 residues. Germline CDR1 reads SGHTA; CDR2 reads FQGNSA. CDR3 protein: CASSKTSFGTDTQYF. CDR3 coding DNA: TGTGCCAGCAGTAAGACTAGCTTTGGCACAGATACGCAGTATTTT.

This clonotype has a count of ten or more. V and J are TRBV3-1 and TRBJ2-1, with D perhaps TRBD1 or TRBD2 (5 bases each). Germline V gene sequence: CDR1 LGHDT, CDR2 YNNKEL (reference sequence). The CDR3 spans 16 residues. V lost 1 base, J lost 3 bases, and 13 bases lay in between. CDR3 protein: CASSQGEGRGYNEQFF. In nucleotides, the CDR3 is TGTGCCAGCAGCCAAGGAGAGGGAAGGGGCTACAATGAGCAGTTCTTC.

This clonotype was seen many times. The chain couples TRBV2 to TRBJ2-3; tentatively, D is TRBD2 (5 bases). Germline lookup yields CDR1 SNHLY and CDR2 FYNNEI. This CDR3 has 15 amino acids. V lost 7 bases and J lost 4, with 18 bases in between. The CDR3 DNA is TGTGCCAGCATCCCTAGCTCCCTGGGGTCAGATACGCAGTATTTT. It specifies CASIPSSLGSDTQYF.